Following are 2 T cell receptor beta chains from one sample sequenced in a study of CD8+ T cells in alopecia areata. Treatment given: oral pan-JAK inhibitor, 5-10 mg twice daily. Once RNA had been extracted, it was reverse transcribed into cDNA to act as the sequencing template. Sequencing was performed with immunoSEQ multiplex PCR; in TCRdb, only in-frame clones are kept and a portion is missing. The table has 150,000 to 250,000 clones, about 62% seen once. The sample was CD4+ T cells sorted from blood, taken at week 24, from a patient treated with tofacitinib. The receptors were gathered from a human donor with alopecia areata.

V is TRBV29-1 and J is TRBJ2-3; a weak D match, TRBD2 (6 bases). The CDR3 length is 15 residues. The V gene's germline CDR1 is SQVTM and CDR2 ANQGSEA. Trimming stripped 6 bases from V and 0 bases from J, with 16 bases between. The CDR3 DNA follows: TGCAGCGTAGCGCTGAACGGGGGTAGCACAGATACGCAGTATTTT. Its translation: CSVALNGGSTDTQYF.

V and J are TRBV9 and TRBJ1-2; D unclear. Trimming left V 0 bases short and J 7 bases short, with 10 bases between. This CDR3 spans 13 amino acids. The germline CDR1 and CDR2 sequences are SGDLS and YYNGEE. The CDR3 is CASSVVKDLGYTF. In DNA, the CDR3 is TGTGCCAGCAGCGTAGTAAAGGATCTTGGCTACACCTTC.